This TCR beta chain emerged from a study of T cells in Graves' hyperthyroidism and ophthalmopathy. Study as a whole: Peripheral blood was obtained at initial diagnosis, preceding any treatment. Study-level results: Blood held most thyroid clonotypes expanded above 0.001 frequency.

There are many counts of this clonotype. Its antigen remains unidentified. Graves' hyperthyroidism showing no ophthalmopathy progression within 18 months was considered stable. In patients aged 18 to 65, hyperthyroidism was newly diagnosed, with duration under 2 months. The V segment lost 0 bases and the J segment 2 bases; nucleotides outside the gene matches: 13. This CDR3 is built from 18 residues. Germline V CDR1 and CDR2: DFQATT, SNEGSKA (reference sequence). What was amplified from RNA transcripts were TCR beta CDR3 regions. Primed by the HTBI set, a first-round RT-PCR was run on the TCR CDR3. TCRdb fed the multiplex PCR reads into MiXCR, producing one record per CDR3 protein. The sample gives roughly 300,000 distinct CDR3 sequences, 15% to 20% of which show up once; 49% is in the top ten.

The clonotype was recovered from a woman aged 45-65 years with Graves' hyperthyroidism. This chain joins TRBV20-1 and TRBJ2-3; TRBD2 agrees at 8 bases. The specimen was blood. In DNA form, the CDR3 reads TGCAGTGCTAGAGATCCCAGCGGGGGCCAATTCTACACAGATACGCAGTATTTT. This translates into CSARDPSGGQFYTDTQYF.